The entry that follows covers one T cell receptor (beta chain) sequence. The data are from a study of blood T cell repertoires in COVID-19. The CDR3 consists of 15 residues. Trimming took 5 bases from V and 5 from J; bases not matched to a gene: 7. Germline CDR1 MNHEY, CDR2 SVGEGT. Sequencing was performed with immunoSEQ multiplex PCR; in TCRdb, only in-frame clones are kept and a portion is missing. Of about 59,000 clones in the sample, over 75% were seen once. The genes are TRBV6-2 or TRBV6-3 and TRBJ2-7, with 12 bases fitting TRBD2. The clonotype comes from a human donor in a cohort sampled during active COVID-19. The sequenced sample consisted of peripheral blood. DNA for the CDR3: TGTGCCAGCAGTACTCTAGCGGGAGGGCGAAACGAGCAGTACTTC. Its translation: CASSTLAGGRNEQYF.